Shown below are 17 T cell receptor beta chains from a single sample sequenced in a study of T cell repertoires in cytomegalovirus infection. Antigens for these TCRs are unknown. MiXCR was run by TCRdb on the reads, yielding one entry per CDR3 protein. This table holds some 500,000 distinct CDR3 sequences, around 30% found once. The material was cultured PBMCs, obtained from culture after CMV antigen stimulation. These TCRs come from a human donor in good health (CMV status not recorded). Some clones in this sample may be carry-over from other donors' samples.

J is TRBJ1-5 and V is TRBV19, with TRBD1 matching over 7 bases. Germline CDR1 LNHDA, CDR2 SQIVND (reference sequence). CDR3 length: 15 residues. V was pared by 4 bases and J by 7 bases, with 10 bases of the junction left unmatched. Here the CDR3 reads CASSTYRDRGQPQHF. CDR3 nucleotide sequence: TGTGCCAGTAGTACTTACAGGGACAGAGGACAGCCCCAGCATTTT.

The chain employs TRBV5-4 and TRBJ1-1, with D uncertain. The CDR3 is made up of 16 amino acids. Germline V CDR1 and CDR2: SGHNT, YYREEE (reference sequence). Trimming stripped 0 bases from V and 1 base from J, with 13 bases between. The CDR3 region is CASSLALGFENTEAFF. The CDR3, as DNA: TGTGCCAGCAGCTTGGCTTTGGGTTTTGAGAACACTGAAGCTTTCTTT.

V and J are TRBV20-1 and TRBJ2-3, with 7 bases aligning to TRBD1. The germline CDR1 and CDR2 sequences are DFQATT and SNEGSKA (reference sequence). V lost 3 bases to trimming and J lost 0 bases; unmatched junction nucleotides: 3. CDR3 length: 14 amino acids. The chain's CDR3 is CSARDRSSTDTQYF. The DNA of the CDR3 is TGCAGTGCTAGGGACAGGTCTAGCACAGATACGCAGTATTTT.

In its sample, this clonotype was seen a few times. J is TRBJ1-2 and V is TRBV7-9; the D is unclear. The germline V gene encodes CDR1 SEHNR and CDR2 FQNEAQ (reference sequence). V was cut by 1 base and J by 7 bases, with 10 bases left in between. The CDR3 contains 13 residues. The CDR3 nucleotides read TGTGCCAGCAGCTTAGAATCAGTGGGTGGCTACACCTTC. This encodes CASSLESVGGYTF.

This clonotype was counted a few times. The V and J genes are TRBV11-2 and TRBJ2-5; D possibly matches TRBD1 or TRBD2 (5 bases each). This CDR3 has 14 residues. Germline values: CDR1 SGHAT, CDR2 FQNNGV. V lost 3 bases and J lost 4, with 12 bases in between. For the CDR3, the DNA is TGTGCCAGCAGCTTTGGGCAGGGAGTAGAGACCCAGTACTTC. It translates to CASSFGQGVETQYF.

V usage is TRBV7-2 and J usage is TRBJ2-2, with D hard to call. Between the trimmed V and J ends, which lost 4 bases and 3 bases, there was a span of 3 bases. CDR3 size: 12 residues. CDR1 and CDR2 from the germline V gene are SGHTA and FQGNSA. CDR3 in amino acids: CASSYHTGELFF. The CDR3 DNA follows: TGTGCCAGCAGCTACCACACCGGGGAGCTGTTTTTT.

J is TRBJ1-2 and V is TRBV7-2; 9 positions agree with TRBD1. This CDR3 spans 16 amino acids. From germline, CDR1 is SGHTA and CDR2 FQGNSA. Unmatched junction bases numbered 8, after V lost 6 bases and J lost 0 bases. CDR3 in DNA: TGTGCCAGCAGGCCGACAGGGGGGCCAGCTAACTATGGCTACACCTTC. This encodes CASRPTGGPANYGYTF.

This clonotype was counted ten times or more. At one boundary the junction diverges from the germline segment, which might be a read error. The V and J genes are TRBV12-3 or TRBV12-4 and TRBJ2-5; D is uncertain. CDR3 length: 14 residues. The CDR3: CASSSSNEQESQYF. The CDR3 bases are TGTGCCAGCAGTTCCTCTAACGAGCAAGAGAGCCAGTACTTC.

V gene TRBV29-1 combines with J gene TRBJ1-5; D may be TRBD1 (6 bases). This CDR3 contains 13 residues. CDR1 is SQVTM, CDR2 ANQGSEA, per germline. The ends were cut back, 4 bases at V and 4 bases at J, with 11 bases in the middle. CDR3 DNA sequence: TGCAGCGTTGGGGAGGGGACAAATCAGCCCCAGCATTTT. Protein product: CSVGEGTNQPQHF.

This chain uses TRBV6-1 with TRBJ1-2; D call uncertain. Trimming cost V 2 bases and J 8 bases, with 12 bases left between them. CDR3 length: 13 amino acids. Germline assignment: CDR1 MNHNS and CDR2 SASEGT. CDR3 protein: CASSEMAFGGYTF. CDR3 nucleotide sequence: TGTGCCAGCAGTGAAATGGCCTTCGGGGGCTACACCTTC.

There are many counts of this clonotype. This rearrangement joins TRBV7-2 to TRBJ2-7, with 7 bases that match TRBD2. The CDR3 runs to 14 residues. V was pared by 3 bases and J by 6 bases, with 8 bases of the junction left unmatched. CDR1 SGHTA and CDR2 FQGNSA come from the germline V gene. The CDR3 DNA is TGTGCCAGCAGCTTCCAAGGACTAGTGCTCGAGCAGTACTTC. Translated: CASSFQGLVLEQYF. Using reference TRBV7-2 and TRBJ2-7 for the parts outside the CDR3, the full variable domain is GAGVSQSPSNKVTEKGKDVELRCDPISGHTALYWYRQSLGQGLEFLIYFQGNSAPDKSGLPSDRFSAERTGGSVSTLTIQRTQQEDSAVYLCASSFQGLVLEQYFGPGTRLTVT.

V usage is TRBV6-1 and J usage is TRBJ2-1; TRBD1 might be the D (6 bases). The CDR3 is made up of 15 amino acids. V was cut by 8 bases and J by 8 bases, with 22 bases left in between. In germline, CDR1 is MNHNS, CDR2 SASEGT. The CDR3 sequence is CASRILGGGGDEQFF. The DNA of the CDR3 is TGTGCCAGCCGCATCTTAGGTGGGGGCGGCGATGAGCAGTTCTTC.

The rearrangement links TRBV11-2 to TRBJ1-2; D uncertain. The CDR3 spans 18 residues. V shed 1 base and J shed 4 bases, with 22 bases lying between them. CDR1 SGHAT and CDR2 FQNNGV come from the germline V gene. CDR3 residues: CASSLAPRGSGAAYGYTF. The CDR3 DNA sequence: TGTGCCAGCAGCTTAGCCCCCCGAGGGTCTGGAGCGGCCTATGGCTACACCTTC.

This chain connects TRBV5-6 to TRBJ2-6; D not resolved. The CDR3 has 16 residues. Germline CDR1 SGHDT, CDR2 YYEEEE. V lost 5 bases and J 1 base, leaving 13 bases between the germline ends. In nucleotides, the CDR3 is TGTGCCAGCAGACGGACGGGTTATTCTGGGGCCAACGTCCTGACTTTC. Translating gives CASRRTGYSGANVLTF.

The CDR3 is CSVEDDASGPPYNEQFF. The CDR3 region has the DNA TGCAGCGTTGAAGATGATGCTAGCGGTCCCCCCTACAATGAGCAGTTCTTC. V usage is TRBV29-1 and J usage is TRBJ2-1, with 7 nucleotides matching TRBD2. The V and J ends lost 0 bases and 2 bases, in that order; junction bases with no gene match: 10. Germline CDR1 is SQVTM and CDR2 is ANQGSEA. The CDR3 length is 17 residues.

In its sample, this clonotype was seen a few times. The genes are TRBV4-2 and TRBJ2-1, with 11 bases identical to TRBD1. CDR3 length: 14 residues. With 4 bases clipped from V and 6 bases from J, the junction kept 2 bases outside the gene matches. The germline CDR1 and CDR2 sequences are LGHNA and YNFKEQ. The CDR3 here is CASSLGTGGNEQFF. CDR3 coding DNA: TGTGCCAGCAGCCTTGGGACAGGGGGCAATGAGCAGTTCTTC.

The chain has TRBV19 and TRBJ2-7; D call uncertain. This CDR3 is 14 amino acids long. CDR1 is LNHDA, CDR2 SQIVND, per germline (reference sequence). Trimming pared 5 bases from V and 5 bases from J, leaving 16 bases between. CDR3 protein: CASSPSSGPDEQYV. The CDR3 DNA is TGTGCCAGTAGTCCCAGCTCCGGTCCCGACGAGCAGTACGTC.